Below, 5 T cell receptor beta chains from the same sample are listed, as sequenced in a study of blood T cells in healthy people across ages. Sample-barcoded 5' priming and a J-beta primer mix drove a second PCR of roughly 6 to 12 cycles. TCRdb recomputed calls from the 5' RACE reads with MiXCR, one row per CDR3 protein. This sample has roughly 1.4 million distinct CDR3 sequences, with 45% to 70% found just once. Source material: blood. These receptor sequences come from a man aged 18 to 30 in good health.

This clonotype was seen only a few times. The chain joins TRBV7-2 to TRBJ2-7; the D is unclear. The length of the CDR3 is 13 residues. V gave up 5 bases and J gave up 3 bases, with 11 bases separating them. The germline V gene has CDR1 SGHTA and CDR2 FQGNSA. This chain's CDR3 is CASSRSTGYEQYF. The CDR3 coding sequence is TGTGCCAGCAGCCGCTCGACGGGCTACGAGCAGTACTTC.

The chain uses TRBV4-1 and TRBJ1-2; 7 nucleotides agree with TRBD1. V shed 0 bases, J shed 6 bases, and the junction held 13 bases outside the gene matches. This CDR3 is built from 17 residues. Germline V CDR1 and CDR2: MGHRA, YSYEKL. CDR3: CASSQDANRGPSHGYTF. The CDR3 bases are TGCGCCAGCAGCCAAGACGCTAACAGGGGACCCTCCCATGGCTACACCTTC.

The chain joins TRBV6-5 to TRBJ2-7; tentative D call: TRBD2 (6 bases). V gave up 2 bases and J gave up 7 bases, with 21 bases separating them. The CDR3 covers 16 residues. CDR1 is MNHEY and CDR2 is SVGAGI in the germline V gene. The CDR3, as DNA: TGTGCCAGCAGTTACCGGGATCCGGGACTCGCCGGGGAGCAGTACTTC. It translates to CASSYRDPGLAGEQYF.

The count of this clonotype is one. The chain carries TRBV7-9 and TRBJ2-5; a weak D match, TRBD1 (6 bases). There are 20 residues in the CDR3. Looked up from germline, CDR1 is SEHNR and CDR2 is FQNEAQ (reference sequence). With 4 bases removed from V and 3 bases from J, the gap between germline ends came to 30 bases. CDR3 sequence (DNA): TGTGCCAGCAGCTGGGGCTTAACGGCCTGGCACAGGGATATTAAAGAGACCCAGTACTTC. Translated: CASSWGLTAWHRDIKETQYF.

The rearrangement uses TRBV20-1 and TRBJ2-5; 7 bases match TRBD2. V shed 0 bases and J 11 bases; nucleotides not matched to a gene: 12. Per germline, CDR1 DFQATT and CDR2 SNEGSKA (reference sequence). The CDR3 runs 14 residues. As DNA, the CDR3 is TGCAGTGCTAGAGAGGGGGGGGTCTACAATGAGCAGTACTTC. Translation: CSAREGGVYNEQYF.